This T cell receptor beta chain was sequenced in a study of blood T cell repertoires in COVID-19. The overall study: PBMCs, B-cell-depleted T cells, or T cells were the source of the cDNA or gDNA that made up the material.

The germline gives CDR1 SEHNR, CDR2 FQNEAQ (reference sequence). The CDR3 consists of 15 residues. V dropped 5 bases and J dropped 6 bases, with 14 bases sitting between them. Per the original methods: Amplification of reference gene primers was used by the study to estimate nucleated cell counts. TCRdb's table, derived via immunoSEQ multiplex PCR, lists solely in-frame clones and lacks some. V and J calls and clone size are copied from that table; D and trimming were computed from the DNA. The sample lists under 300,000 clones, 70% to 80% occurring once. The chain employs TRBV7-9 and TRBJ1-6; no definite D call. Specimen: peripheral blood. The receptor's source is a woman older than 75 with acute or convalescent COVID-19. This CDR3 reads CASSPEGSSNSPLHF. For the CDR3, the DNA is TGTGCCAGCAGCCCCGAAGGGAGTTCTAATTCACCCCTCCACTTT.